What follows are 10 T cell receptor beta chains derived from one specimen sequenced in a study of T-cell reconstitution after alpha-beta-depleted transplantation in children. TCRbeta library preparation incorporated unique molecular identifiers. TCRdb reanalysed the PCR reads using MiXCR and keeps one entry per CDR3 protein. The sample includes 500,000 to 600,000 distinct CDR3 sequences, 32% seen only once; the top ten take 2% to 3%. This specimen consisted of PBMCs from the stem cell graft donor, obtained from the stem cell graft. Receptors were obtained from a human donor who donated a stem cell graft to a child with aplastic anemia.

The table lists this clonotype with a few counts. The rearrangement links TRBV5-1 to TRBJ1-1, with D possibly TRBD1 on 5 matching bases. The V gene's germline CDR1 is SGHRS and CDR2 YFSETQ. This CDR3 contains 14 residues. Trimming stripped 4 bases from V and 5 bases from J, with 15 bases between. CDR3 protein: CASSPNGAGTEAFF. In nucleotides, the CDR3 is TGCGCCAGCAGCCCCAACGGGGCCGGGACTGAAGCTTTCTTT.

The CDR3 here is CASSFYSGQTQPQHF. The CDR3 coding sequence is TGTGCCAGCAGTTTCTATTCAGGACAGACGCAACCCCAGCATTTT. The gene calls are TRBV28 and TRBJ1-5; D is perhaps TRBD1 (6 bases). In germline, CDR1 is MDHEN, CDR2 SYDVKM. Trimming stripped 3 bases from V and 10 bases from J, with 19 bases between. CDR3 size: 15 residues.

This clonotype has just a few counts. The gene calls are TRBV7-2 and TRBJ2-7, with 13 bases aligning to TRBD2. With V trimmed by 0 bases and J by 4 bases, 9 bases remained unmatched. The CDR3 totals 18 residues. Germline loops: CDR1 SGHTA, CDR2 FQGNSA. In DNA form, the CDR3 reads TGTGCCAGCAGCTTAGCCTCCTCGGGACTAGCGGGACTGTACGAGCAGTACTTC. Translated: CASSLASSGLAGLYEQYF. Together with reference TRBV7-2 and TRBJ2-7, the CDR3 gives the full variable domain: GAGVSQSPSNKVTEKGKDVELRCDPISGHTALYWYRQSLGQGLEFLIYFQGNSAPDKSGLPSDRFSAERTGGSVSTLTIQRTQQEDSAVYLCASSLASSGLAGLYEQYFGPGTRLTVT.

This clonotype was observed a handful of times. This sequence joins TRBV20-1 and TRBJ1-1; 7 bases line up with TRBD1. The germline V gene encodes CDR1 DFQATT and CDR2 SNEGSKA (reference sequence). V lost 0 bases and J lost 2; bases outside the gene matches: 6. The CDR3 runs to 15 residues. The DNA of the CDR3 is TGCAGTGCTAGAGATCGGGGGACAGTAAACACTGAAGCTTTCTTT. This translates into CSARDRGTVNTEAFF.

This clonotype has only a few counts. This chain connects TRBV6-1 to TRBJ1-5, with 7 nucleotides matching TRBD1. Trimming at V came to 5 bases and at J to 0 bases, leaving 4 bases not matched to a gene. The V gene's germline CDR1 is MNHNS and CDR2 SASEGT. This CDR3 contains 15 residues. CDR3 in amino acids: CASSRDSYSNQPQHF. In nucleotides, the CDR3 is TGTGCCAGCAGTCGGGACAGTTATAGCAATCAGCCCCAGCATTTT.

The V and J genes are TRBV7-2 and TRBJ1-2, with D unclear. The germline V gene has CDR1 SGHTA and CDR2 FQGNSA. The CDR3 totals 16 residues. V shed 2 bases and J shed 13 bases, with 26 bases lying between them. The CDR3 nucleotides read TGTGCCAGCAGCTTAACTTTGTTGGGAGTCGGTCGAGGAGGCACCTTC. Translating gives CASSLTLLGVGRGGTF.

This clonotype was detected only once. This chain links TRBV19 with TRBJ1-3; D gene uncertain. V lost 1 base, J lost 0 bases, and 10 bases lay in between. The CDR3 loop spans 16 amino acids. Germline lookup yields CDR1 LNHDA and CDR2 SQIVND (reference sequence). CDR3 nucleotides: TGTGCCAGTAGTATAGGCGGCGGATTCTCTGGAAACACCATATATTTT. The encoded protein is CASSIGGGFSGNTIYF.

This clonotype came up a few times. The chain joins TRBV24-1 to TRBJ1-1; D possibly corresponds to TRBD1 (5 bases). The length of the CDR3 is 14 residues. V lost 4 bases to trimming and J lost 8 bases, with 16 bases between them. Germline CDR1 and CDR2: KGHDR and SFDVKD. The chain's CDR3 is CATSDTGKGPEAFF. CDR3 DNA sequence: TGTGCCACCAGTGACACCGGAAAGGGGCCGGAAGCTTTCTTT.

The chain employs TRBV20-1 and TRBJ2-7, with TRBD1 matching over 9 bases. The CDR3 extends over 18 amino acids. The ends lost 6 bases at V and 1 base at J; junction bases unmatched: 19. The V gene's germline CDR1 is DFQATT and CDR2 SNEGSKA (reference sequence). The CDR3 loop is CSARRTGDNESPSYEQYF. The CDR3, as DNA: TGCAGTGCGAGAAGGACAGGGGATAACGAATCCCCTTCCTACGAGCAGTACTTC.

This clonotype was seen more than once but under ten times. This chain joins TRBV27 and TRBJ1-4; TRBD1 is a possible D gene (5 bases). This CDR3 region has 16 residues. Trimming pared 3 bases from V and 2 bases from J, leaving 13 bases between. Germline CDR1 MNHEY, CDR2 SMNVEV (reference sequence). The CDR3 nucleotides read TGTGCCAGCAGTTTGAGTGGGGCGCTCACTAATGAAAAACTGTTTTTT. Protein: CASSLSGALTNEKLFF. Full variable domain (missing parts from reference TRBV27 and TRBJ1-4): EAQVTQNPRYLITVTGKKLTVTCSQNMNHEYMSWYRQDPGLGLRQIYYSMNVEVTDKGDVPEGYKVSRKEKRNFPLILESPSPNQTSLYFCASSLSGALTNEKLFFGSGTQLSVL.